These 14 T cell receptor beta chains were all obtained from the same sample, sequenced in a study of T-cell reconstitution after alpha-beta-depleted transplantation in children. Unique molecular identifiers were incorporated during preparation of the TCRbeta library. A single record per CDR3 protein comes from TCRdb applying MiXCR to the PCR reads. Among more than 150,000 distinct CDR3 sequences listed, about 6.3% were seen once. The sequences come from PBMCs from the stem cell graft donor, collected from the stem cell graft. The receptor set was obtained from a human donor who donated a stem cell graft to a child with Wiskott-Aldrich syndrome.

This clonotype was counted only a few times. The chain is built from TRBV5-1 and TRBJ2-5, with 12 bases that match TRBD2. Germline CDR1 reads SGHRS; CDR2 reads YFSETQ. V was pared by 2 bases and J by 3 bases, with 5 bases of the junction left unmatched. This CDR3 has 16 amino acids. The CDR3 protein is CASSFGLAGREETQYF. The CDR3 nucleotides are TGCGCCAGCAGCTTCGGACTAGCGGGGCGCGAAGAGACCCAGTACTTC.

Ten or more counts support this clonotype. The chain carries TRBV30 and TRBJ1-2; TRBD1 agrees at 10 bases. The CDR3 extends over 18 amino acids. V lost 1 base to trimming and J lost 3 bases; unmatched junction nucleotides: 14. CDR1 is GTSNPN, CDR2 SVGIG, per germline (reference sequence). The DNA for the CDR3 is TGTGCCTGGAGTGACCCGACAGGGGGCCGACCTACCTACTATGGCTACACCTTC. This encodes CAWSDPTGGRPTYYGYTF.

In this sample, this clonotype turned up many times. The chain is built from TRBV7-9 and TRBJ2-3, with D tentatively TRBD1 (5 bases). This CDR3 comprises 15 residues. V lost 4 bases to trimming and J lost 0 bases, with 11 bases between them. Germline-derived CDR1 and CDR2 are SEHNR and FQNEAQ (reference sequence). The CDR3 sequence: CASSSGRVSTDTQYF. The CDR3 DNA reads TGTGCCAGCAGCTCCGGCAGGGTCAGCACAGATACGCAGTATTTT.

This clonotype was seen ten or more times. This chain joins TRBV20-1 and TRBJ2-1, with D unresolved. Germline assignment: CDR1 DFQATT and CDR2 SNEGSKA (reference sequence). The V gene lost 5 bases and the J gene lost 0 bases, with 14 bases spanning the gap. The CDR3 is 15 residues long. The CDR3 DNA is TGCAGTGCTCGTGACTGGCCATTCTCCTACAATGAGCAGTTCTTC. This encodes CSARDWPFSYNEQFF.

There are many counts of this clonotype. This sequence joins TRBV12-3 or TRBV12-4 and TRBJ2-2; D not resolved. Trimming pared 10 bases from V and 1 base from J, leaving 10 bases between. CDR3 length equals 13 residues. In DNA, the CDR3 is TGTGCCACTTTCACGGGGAACACCGGGGAGCTGTTTTTT. The encoded protein is CATFTGNTGELFF.

Many counts were recorded for this clonotype. This chain joins TRBV6-5 and TRBJ2-1, with 9 bases lining up with TRBD1. From germline, CDR1 is MNHEY and CDR2 SVGAGI. V was pared by 8 bases and J by 5 bases, with 13 bases of the junction left unmatched. There are 16 residues in the CDR3. The CDR3, as DNA: TGTGCCAGCTCCTGGGGGACAGGGTTTAAGAACAATGAGCAGTTCTTC. Protein: CASSWGTGFKNNEQFF.

Details on this clonotype: Being one base from a much bigger clone, this may be a read error. This sequence joins TRBV12-3 or TRBV12-4 and TRBJ2-7; D is unresolved. The CDR3 contains 11 residues. CDR3 protein: CASSLMDEEYF. CDR3 DNA: TGTGCCAGCAGTTTAATGGACGAGGAGTACTTC.

In its sample, this clonotype was seen many times. This chain uses TRBV7-9 with TRBJ2-7, with 10 positions matching TRBD1. Germline V lookup: CDR1 SEHNR, CDR2 FQNEAQ (reference sequence). CDR3 size: 14 residues. Unmatched junction bases numbered 4, after V lost 5 bases and J lost 3 bases. CDR3 sequence: CASSPGTGDYEQYF. As DNA, the CDR3 is TGTGCCAGCAGCCCCGGGACAGGGGACTACGAGCAGTACTTC.

This chain joins TRBV11-3 and TRBJ2-7, with 7 bases matching TRBD2. The CDR3 sequence is 16 residues long. Germline-derived CDR1 and CDR2 are SGHNT and YENEEA. Germline trimming cut 1 base from V and 6 bases from J; bases unmatched to any gene: 12. In DNA, the CDR3 is TGTGCCAGCAGCTTAGTTGCGCAGTCTCCGGGGGGCGAGCAGTACTTC. As protein: CASSLVAQSPGGEQYF.

This clonotype was counted many times. V usage is TRBV20-1 and J usage is TRBJ1-4, with D maybe TRBD1 (5 bases). Germline loops: CDR1 DFQATT, CDR2 SNEGSKA (reference sequence). The CDR3 loop spans 14 amino acids. Deletions cut 1 base from V and 8 bases from J, with 14 bases between. This CDR3 reads CSARAQGGAEKLFF. The CDR3 nucleotides read TGCAGTGCTAGAGCCCAGGGAGGGGCCGAAAAACTGTTTTTT.

This clonotype occurred many times. The chain recombines TRBV4-2 with TRBJ2-3; D is undetermined. With 6 bases removed from V and 6 bases from J, the gap between germline ends came to 7 bases. Germline V gene lookup returns CDR1 LGHNA and CDR2 YNFKEQ. The CDR3 loop spans 11 amino acids. The CDR3 protein is CASRFSDTQYF. The CDR3 DNA sequence: TGTGCCAGCAGGTTTTCGGATACGCAGTATTTT.

The chain employs TRBV2 and TRBJ2-5; no definite D call. The CDR3 runs to 11 residues. Germline loops: CDR1 SNHLY, CDR2 FYNNEI. The V end was cut by 7 bases, the J end by 8 bases, with 11 bases between. CDR3 protein: CASITVGTQYF. As DNA, the CDR3 is TGTGCCAGCATTACCGTTGGAACCCAGTACTTC.

This clonotype was seen ten or more times. V is TRBV18 and J is TRBJ1-1; 10 bases fit TRBD1. The V gene's germline CDR1 is KGHSH and CDR2 LQKENI. J lost 1 base, V lost 3 bases, and 8 bases had no gene match. The CDR3 has 17 amino acids. The CDR3 region has the DNA TGTGCCAGCTCACCTTGGACAGGGGGATCTTGGAACACTGAAGCTTTCTTT. It translates to CASSPWTGGSWNTEAFF.

Ten or more counts support this clonotype. V is TRBV12-3 or TRBV12-4 and J is TRBJ2-7; a possible D gene is TRBD2 (6 bases). Between the trimmed V and J ends, which lost 2 bases and 4 bases, there was a span of 18 bases. The CDR3 is 16 amino acids. This CDR3 is CASSLREWGLGYEQYF. Here the CDR3 DNA reads TGTGCCAGCAGTTTACGGGAGTGGGGTTTGGGATACGAGCAGTACTTC.